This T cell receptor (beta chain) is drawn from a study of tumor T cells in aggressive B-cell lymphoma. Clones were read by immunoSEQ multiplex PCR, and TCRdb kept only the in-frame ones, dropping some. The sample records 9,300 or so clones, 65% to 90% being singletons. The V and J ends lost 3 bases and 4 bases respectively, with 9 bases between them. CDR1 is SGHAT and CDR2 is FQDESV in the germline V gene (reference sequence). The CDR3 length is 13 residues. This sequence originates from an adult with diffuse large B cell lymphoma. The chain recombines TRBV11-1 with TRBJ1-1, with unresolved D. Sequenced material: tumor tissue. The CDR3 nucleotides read TGTGCCAGCAGCTTTAATATGGCCACTGAAGCTTTCTTT. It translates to CASSFNMATEAFF.